This T cell receptor (beta chain) was observed in a study of metastatic and nonmetastatic thyroid tumors. Germline values: CDR1 LNHDA, CDR2 SQIVND (reference sequence). The CDR3 spans 14 residues. Trimming removed 2 bases from V and 6 bases from J, with 11 bases in between. By frequency in the sample, this clone is medium-sized (0.01 to 0.1%). Treatment of any kind had been given to no patient before thyroid surgery. MiXCR re-clonotyped the PCR reads for TCRdb. The sample holds about 15,000 clones, 20% to 25% seen once. The gene calls are TRBV19 and TRBJ2-4, with D possibly matching TRBD1 (5 bases). Specimen: tumor tissue. This TCR derives from a female donor with papillary thyroid cancer or a benign thyroid nodule (not recorded which). Some clones in this sample may be carry-over from other donors' samples. This chain's CDR3 is CASSIPRAVNIQYF. In DNA, the CDR3 is TGTGCCAGTAGTATACCCAGGGCCGTAAACATTCAGTACTTC. Using reference TRBV19 and TRBJ2-4 for the parts outside the CDR3, the full variable domain is DGGITQSPKYLFRKEGQNVTLSCEQNLNHDAMYWYRQDPGQGLRLIYYSQIVNDFQKGDIAEGYSVSREKKESFPLTVTSAQKNPTAFYLCASSIPRAVNIQYFGAGTRLSVL.